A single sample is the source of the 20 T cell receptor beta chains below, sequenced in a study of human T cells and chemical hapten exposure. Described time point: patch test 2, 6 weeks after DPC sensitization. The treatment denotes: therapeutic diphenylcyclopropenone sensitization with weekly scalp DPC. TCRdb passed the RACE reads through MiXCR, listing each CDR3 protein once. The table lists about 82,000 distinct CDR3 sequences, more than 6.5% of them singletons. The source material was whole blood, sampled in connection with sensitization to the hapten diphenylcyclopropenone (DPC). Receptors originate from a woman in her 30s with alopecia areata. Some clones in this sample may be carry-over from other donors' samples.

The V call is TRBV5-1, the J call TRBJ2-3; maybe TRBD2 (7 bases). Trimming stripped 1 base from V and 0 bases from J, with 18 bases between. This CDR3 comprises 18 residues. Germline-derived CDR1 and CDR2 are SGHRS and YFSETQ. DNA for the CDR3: TGCGCCAGCAGCTTGATAGGCGGGGGCTCAACAAGCACAGATACGCAGTATTTT. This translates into CASSLIGGGSTSTDTQYF. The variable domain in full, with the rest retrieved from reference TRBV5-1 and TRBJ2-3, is KAGVTQTPRYLIKTRGQQVTLSCSPISGHRSVSWYQQTPGQGLQFLFEYFSETQRNKGNFPGRFSGRQFSNSRSEMNVSTLELGDSALYLCASSLIGGGSTSTDTQYFGPGTRLTVL.

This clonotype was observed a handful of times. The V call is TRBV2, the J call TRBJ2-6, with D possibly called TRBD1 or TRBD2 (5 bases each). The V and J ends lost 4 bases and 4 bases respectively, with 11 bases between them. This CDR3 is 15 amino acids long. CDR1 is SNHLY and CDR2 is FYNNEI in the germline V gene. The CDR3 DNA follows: TGTGCCAGCAGTGGCCGGGACGCCGGGGCCAACGTCCTGACTTTC. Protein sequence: CASSGRDAGANVLTF.

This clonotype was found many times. The CDR3 nucleotides are TGTGCCAGCTCACGACTATTCACTAGCGGGGGGGCCGGTGCAGATACGCAGTATTTT. Residues: CASSRLFTSGGAGADTQYF. The rearrangement joins TRBV18 to TRBJ2-3; TRBD2 aligns across 13 bases. The V gene end was trimmed by 4 bases and the J gene end by 4 bases; junction bases not matched to a gene: 14. Looked up from germline, CDR1 is KGHSH and CDR2 is LQKENI. The CDR3 spans 19 residues.

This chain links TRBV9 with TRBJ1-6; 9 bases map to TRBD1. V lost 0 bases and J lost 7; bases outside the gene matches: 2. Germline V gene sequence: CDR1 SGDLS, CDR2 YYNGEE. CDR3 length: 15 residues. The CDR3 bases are TGTGCCAGCAGCGTAGAGGGGACAGGGAATTCACCCCTCCACTTT. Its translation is CASSVEGTGNSPLHF. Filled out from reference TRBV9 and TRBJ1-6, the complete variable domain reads DSGVTQTPKHLITATGQRVTLRCSPRSGDLSVYWYQQSLDQGLQFLIQYYNGEERAKGNILERFSAQQFPDLHSELNLSSLELGDSALYFCASSVEGTGNSPLHFGNGTRLTVT.

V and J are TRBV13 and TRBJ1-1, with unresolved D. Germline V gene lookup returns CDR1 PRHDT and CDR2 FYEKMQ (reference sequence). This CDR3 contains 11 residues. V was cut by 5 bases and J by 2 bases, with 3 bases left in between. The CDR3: CASSVNTEAFF. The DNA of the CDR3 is TGTGCCAGCAGCGTTAACACTGAAGCTTTCTTT.

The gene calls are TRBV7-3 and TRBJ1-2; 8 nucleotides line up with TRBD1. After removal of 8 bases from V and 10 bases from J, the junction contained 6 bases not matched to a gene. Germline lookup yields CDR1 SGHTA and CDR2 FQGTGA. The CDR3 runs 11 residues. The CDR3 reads CASGGDRPYTF. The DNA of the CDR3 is TGTGCCAGCGGGGGGGACAGGCCCTACACCTTC.

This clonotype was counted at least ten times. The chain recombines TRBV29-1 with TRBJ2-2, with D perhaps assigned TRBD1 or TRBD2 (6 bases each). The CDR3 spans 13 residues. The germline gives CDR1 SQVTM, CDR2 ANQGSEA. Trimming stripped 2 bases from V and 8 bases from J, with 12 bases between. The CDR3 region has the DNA TGCAGCGTTGAAAAGGGGGGTGAAGGGGAGCTGTTTTTT. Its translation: CSVEKGGEGELFF.

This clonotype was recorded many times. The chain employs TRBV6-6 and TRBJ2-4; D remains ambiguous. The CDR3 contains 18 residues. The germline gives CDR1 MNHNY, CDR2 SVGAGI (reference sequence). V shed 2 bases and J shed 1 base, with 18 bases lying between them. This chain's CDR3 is CASSYQTWGSSAKNIQYF. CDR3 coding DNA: TGTGCCAGCAGTTACCAAACCTGGGGTAGCTCGGCCAAAAACATTCAGTACTTC.

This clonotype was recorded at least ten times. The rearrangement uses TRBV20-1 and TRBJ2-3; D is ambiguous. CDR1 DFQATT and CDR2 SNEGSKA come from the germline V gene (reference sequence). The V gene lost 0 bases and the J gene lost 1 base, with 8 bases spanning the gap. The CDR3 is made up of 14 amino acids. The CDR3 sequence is CSARDGYRTDTQYF. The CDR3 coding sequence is TGCAGTGCTAGAGACGGTTACCGCACAGATACGCAGTATTTT.

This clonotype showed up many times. CDR3 bases: TGTGCCATCAGTAGCGTCACCGTCTCTGGAAACACCATATATTTT. It yields the protein CAISSVTVSGNTIYF. The V gene is TRBV10-3, the J gene TRBJ1-3; D is unresolved. Trimming stripped 5 bases from V and 0 bases from J, with 11 bases between. The CDR3 spans 15 residues. The germline V gene encodes CDR1 ENHRY and CDR2 SYGVKD.

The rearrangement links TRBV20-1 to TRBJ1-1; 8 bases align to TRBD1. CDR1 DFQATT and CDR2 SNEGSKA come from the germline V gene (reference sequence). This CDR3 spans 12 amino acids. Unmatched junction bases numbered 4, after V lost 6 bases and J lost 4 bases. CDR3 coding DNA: TGCAGTGCCCAGGGGGCGCGCACTGAAGCTTTCTTT. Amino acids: CSAQGARTEAFF.

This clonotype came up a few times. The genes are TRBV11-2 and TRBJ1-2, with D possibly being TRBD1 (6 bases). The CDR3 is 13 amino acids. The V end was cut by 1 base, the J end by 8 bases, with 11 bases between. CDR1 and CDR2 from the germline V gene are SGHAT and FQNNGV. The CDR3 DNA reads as TGTGCCAGCAGCTTAGGGGGGGGCAGGGGCTACACCTTC. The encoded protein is CASSLGGGRGYTF.

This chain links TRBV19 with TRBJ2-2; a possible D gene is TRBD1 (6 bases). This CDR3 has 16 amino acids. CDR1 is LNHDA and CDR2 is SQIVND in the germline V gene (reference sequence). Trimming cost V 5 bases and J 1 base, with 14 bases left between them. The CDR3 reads CASSPAQGLNTGELFF. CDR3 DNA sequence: TGTGCCAGTAGTCCAGCCCAGGGGTTGAACACCGGGGAGCTGTTTTTT.

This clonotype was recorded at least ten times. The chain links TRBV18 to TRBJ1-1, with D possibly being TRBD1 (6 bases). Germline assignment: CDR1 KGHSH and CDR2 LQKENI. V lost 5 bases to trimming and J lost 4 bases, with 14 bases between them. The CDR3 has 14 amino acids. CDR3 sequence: CASSSITGLTEAFF. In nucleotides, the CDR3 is TGTGCCAGCTCATCGATAACAGGGCTCACTGAAGCTTTCTTT.

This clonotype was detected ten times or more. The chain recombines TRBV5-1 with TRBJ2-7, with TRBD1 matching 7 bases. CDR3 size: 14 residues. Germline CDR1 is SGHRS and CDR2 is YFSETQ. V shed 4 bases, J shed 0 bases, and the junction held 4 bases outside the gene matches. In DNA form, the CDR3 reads TGCGCCAGCAGCACGGGACAGCTCTCCTACGAGCAGTACTTC. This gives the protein CASSTGQLSYEQYF. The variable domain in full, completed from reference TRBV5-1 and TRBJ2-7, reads KAGVTQTPRYLIKTRGQQVTLSCSPISGHRSVSWYQQTPGQGLQFLFEYFSETQRNKGNFPGRFSGRQFSNSRSEMNVSTLELGDSALYLCASSTGQLSYEQYFGPGTRLTVT.

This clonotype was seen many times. The CDR3 coding sequence is TGTGCCAGCAGTTTAGGCACAGGGGGAGGCACAGATACGCAGTATTTT. Translating it yields CASSLGTGGGTDTQYF. This chain links TRBV12-3 or TRBV12-4 with TRBJ2-3, with TRBD1 matching 8 bases. This CDR3 spans 16 amino acids. The V segment lost 1 base and the J segment 1 base; nucleotides outside the gene matches: 4.

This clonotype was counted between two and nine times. The CDR3 sequence is CASSQETSGGSTDTQYF. CDR3 sequence (DNA): TGCGCCAGCAGCCAAGAGACTAGCGGGGGATCCACAGATACGCAGTATTTT. The genes are TRBV4-1 and TRBJ2-3; 12 nucleotides agree with TRBD2. Germline-derived CDR1 and CDR2 are MGHRA and YSYEKL. V dropped 0 bases and J dropped 2; count of bases not matched to a gene: 3. The CDR3 has 17 residues.

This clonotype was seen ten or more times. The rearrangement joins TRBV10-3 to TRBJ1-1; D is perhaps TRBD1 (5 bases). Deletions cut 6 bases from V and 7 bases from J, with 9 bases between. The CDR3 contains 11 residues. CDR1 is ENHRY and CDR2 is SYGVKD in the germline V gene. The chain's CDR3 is CAIRAGFEAFF. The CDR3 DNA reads TGTGCCATCAGAGCAGGGTTTGAAGCTTTCTTT.

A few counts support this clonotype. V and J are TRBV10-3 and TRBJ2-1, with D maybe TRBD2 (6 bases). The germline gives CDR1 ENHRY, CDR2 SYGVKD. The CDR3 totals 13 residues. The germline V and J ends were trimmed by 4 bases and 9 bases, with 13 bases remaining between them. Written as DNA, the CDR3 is TGTGCCATCAGTGCCGGGGGTGGGGTTGAGCAGTTCTTC. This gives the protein CAISAGGGVEQFF.

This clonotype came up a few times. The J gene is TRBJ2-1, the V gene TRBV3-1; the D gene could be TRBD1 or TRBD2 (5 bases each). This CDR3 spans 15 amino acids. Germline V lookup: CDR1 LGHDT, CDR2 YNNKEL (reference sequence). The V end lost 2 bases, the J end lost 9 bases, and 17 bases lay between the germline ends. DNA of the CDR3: TGTGCCAGCAGCCAACGTACCCGGGGACGCGGTGAGCAGTTCTTC. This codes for CASSQRTRGRGEQFF.